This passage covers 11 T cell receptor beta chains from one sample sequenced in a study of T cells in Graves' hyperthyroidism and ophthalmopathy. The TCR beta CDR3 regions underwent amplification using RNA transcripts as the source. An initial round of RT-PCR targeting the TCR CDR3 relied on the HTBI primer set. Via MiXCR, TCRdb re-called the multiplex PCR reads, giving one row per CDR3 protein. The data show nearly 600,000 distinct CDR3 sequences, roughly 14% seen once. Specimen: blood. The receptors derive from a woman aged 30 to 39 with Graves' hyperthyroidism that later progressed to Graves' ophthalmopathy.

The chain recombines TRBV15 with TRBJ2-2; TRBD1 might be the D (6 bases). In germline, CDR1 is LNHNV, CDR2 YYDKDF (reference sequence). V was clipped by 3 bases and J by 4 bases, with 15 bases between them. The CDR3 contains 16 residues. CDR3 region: CATSRSGTGLTGELFF. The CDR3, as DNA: TGTGCCACCAGCAGGTCGGGCACAGGGCTCACCGGGGAGCTGTTTTTT.

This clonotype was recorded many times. The CDR3 sequence: CASSLGPGRVRYNEQFF. The CDR3 region has the DNA TGTGCCAGCAGCTTAGGACCGGGGAGGGTGAGGTACAATGAGCAGTTCTTC. The chain recombines TRBV7-9 with TRBJ2-1; TRBD2 agrees at 7 bases. Germline V gene data show CDR1 as SEHNR and CDR2 as FQNEAQ (reference sequence). After removal of 1 base from V and 4 bases from J, the junction contained 10 bases not matched to a gene. The CDR3 totals 17 residues.

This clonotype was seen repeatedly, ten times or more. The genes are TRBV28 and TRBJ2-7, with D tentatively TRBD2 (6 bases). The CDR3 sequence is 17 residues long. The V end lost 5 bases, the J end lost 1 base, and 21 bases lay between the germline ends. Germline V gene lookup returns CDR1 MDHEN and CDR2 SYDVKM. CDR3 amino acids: CASSTHWGVSGSYEQYF. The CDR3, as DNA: TGTGCCAGCAGTACCCACTGGGGGGTCTCGGGATCCTACGAGCAGTACTTC.

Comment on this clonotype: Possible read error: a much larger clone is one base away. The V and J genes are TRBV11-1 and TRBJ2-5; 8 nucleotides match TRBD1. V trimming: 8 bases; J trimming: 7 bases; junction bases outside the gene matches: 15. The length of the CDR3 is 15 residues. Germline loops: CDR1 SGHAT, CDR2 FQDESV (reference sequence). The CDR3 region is CASGSGTGGKGTQYF. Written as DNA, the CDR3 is TGTGCCAGCGGATCCGGGACAGGAGGGAAAGGGACCCAGTACTTC.

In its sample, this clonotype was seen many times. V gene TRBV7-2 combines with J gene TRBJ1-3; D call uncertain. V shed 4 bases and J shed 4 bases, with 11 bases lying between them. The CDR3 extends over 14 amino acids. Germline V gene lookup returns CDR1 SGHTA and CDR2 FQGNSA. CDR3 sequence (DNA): TGTGCCAGCAGCTCCGGGGTCGTGGGAAACACCATATATTTT. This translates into CASSSGVVGNTIYF.

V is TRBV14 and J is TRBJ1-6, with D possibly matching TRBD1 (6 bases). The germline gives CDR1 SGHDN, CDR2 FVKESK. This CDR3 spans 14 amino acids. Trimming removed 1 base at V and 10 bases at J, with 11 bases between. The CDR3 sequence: CASSQGTVSSPLHF. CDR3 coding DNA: TGTGCCAGCAGCCAAGGGACAGTGTCGTCACCCCTCCACTTT.

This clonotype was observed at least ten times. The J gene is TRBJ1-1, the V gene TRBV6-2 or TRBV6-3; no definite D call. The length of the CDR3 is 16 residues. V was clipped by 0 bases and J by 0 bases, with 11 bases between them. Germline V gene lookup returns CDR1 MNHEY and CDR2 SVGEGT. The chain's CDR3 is CASSYSKQNMNTEAFF. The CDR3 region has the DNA TGTGCCAGCAGTTACTCGAAACAGAACATGAACACTGAAGCTTTCTTT.

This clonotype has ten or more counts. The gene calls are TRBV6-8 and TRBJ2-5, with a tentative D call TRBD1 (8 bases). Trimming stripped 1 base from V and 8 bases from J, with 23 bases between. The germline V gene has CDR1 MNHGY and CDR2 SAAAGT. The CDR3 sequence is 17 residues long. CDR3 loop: CASSYWGGQASPRTQYF. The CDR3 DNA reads TGTGCCAGCAGTTACTGGGGGGGACAGGCCAGTCCAAGAACCCAGTACTTC.

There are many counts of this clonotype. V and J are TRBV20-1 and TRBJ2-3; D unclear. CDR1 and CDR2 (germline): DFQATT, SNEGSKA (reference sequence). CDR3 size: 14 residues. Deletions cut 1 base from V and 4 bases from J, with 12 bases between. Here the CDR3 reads CSARAGPRADTQYF. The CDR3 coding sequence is TGCAGTGCTAGAGCGGGCCCCCGCGCAGATACGCAGTATTTT.

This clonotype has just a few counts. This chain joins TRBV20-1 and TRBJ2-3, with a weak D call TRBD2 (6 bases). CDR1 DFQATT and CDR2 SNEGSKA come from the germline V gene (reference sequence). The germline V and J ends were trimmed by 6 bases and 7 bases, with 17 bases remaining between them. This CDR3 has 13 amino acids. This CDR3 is CSAEGHSENTQYF. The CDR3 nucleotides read TGCAGTGCGGAGGGGCACTCCGAAAATACGCAGTATTTT.

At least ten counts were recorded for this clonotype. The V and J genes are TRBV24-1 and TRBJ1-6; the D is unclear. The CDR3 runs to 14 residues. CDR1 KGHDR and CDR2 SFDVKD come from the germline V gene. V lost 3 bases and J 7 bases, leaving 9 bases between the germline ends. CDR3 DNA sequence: TGTGCCACCAGTGATACGACACCCAATTCACCCCTCCACTTT. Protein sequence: CATSDTTPNSPLHF.